This entry features one T cell receptor (beta chain) sequence. This sample was taken from a study of T cell changes during pregnancy in multiple sclerosis. Here immunoSEQ multiplex PCR was the method, and the copy in TCRdb shows in-frame clones only, minus some. The table has tens of thousands of clones, just over 90% seen once. Between the trimmed V and J ends, which lost 7 bases and 2 bases, there was a span of 15 bases. This CDR3 spans 15 amino acids. Germline V gene sequence: CDR1 SNHLY, CDR2 FYNNEI. This material consisted of peripheral blood, taken in the third trimester of pregnancy. The chain recombines TRBV2 with TRBJ1-5; weak D call: TRBD1 (6 bases). The clonotype comes from a female donor in good health, enrolled as a control in a pregnancy study. CDR3 DNA: TGTGCCAGCACTCTGGACAGTGGTGGCAATCAGCCCCAGCATTTT. Amino acid sequence: CASTLDSGGNQPQHF.